The next 2 T cell receptor beta chains were all read from a single sample in a study of T cells after yellow fever vaccination. Each CDR3 protein is one row after TCRdb ran MiXCR on the 5' RACE reads. The table has a few hundred thousand distinct CDR3 sequences, approximately 3.9% seen once. Sequences were derived from PBMCs, sampled 5 days after the yellow fever booster vaccination. The source of these receptors is a young man who received the YFV17D yellow fever vaccine.

This clonotype came up many times. The chain links TRBV5-5 to TRBJ1-1; tentatively, D is TRBD1 (5 bases). The germline V and J ends were trimmed by 1 base and 6 bases, with 13 bases remaining between them. CDR1 and CDR2 (germline): SGHKS, YYEKEE (reference sequence). The CDR3 is 14 amino acids. CDR3 in amino acids: CASSLSGLEAEAFF. The CDR3 nucleotides read TGTGCCAGCAGCTTGTCAGGGCTCGAGGCTGAAGCTTTCTTT.

This clonotype was counted a few times. The chain uses TRBV11-2 and TRBJ1-5; 7 nucleotides agree with TRBD1. Germline CDR1 is SGHAT and CDR2 is FQNNGV. There are 14 residues in the CDR3. V was clipped by 5 bases and J by 7 bases; unmatched bases: 8. The chain's CDR3 is CASSASGGWQPQHF. Written as DNA, the CDR3 is TGTGCCAGCAGCGCGTCAGGGGGATGGCAGCCCCAGCATTTT.